This T cell receptor (beta chain) was identified in a study of blood T cell repertoires in COVID-19. Libraries were prepared by immunoSEQ multiplex PCR; TCRdb keeps only in-frame clonotypes and omits some of them. Of 140,000 to 150,000 clones listed, 88% were seen once; the top ten hold less than 2%. Trimming took 0 bases from V and 5 from J, leaving 10 bases between them. CDR1 is GTSNPN, CDR2 SVGIG, per germline (reference sequence). The CDR3 spans 13 residues. The chain combines TRBV30 with TRBJ1-1; D is undetermined. This TCR came from an older man with acute or convalescent COVID-19. Sequenced: peripheral blood. CDR3 nucleotides: TGTGCCTGGAGTGTACAATCGGGGACTGAAGCTTTCTTT. Translation gives CAWSVQSGTEAFF. Drawing the rest from reference TRBV30 and TRBJ1-1, the complete variable domain is SQTIHQWPATLVQPVGSPLSLECTVEGTSNPNLYWYRQAAGRGLQLLFYSVGIGQISSEVPQNLSASRPQDRQFILSSKKLLLSDSGFYLCAWSVQSGTEAFFGQGTRLTVV.